This TCR beta chain was obtained from a study of CD8+CD57+ T cells in acquired aplastic anemia (dated by TCRdb to between 2017 and 2018). Regarding the research as a whole: A mean of approximately 3 ug of DNA, ranging from 0.2 to 27.4 ug, was extracted from sorted CD4+ and CD8+ cells. CD8+CD57+ expansion was defined as frequency above the mean frequency observed in healthy subjects. The study at large found these results: Around 30 CD8+ CDR3 sequences were found in both patients and controls but appeared to be highly expressed in patients and within the immunodominant clones of the patients. CD8+ Simpson's diversity did not differ significantly between patients and healthy controls (P=0.060).

In the germline V gene, CDR1 corresponds to ENHRY and CDR2 to SYGVKD. From V the trimming removes 7 bases and from J it removes 8 bases, while the gene matches leave 4 bases of the junction unaccounted for. Including cysteine and phenylalanine, the CDR3 has 12 amino acids. Just CDR3 DNA is preserved here, 36 bases in frame from base 1. Expansion of CD8+CD57+ cells had been shown by flow cytometry in the patients chosen for sequencing. Severe acquired aplastic anemia was diagnosed in all patients according to International Study of Aplastic Anemia and Agranulocytosis and Camitta criteria. Patients had received no therapy at the time of blood sampling. In the study, sorted CD4+ and CD8+ blood T cells from patients with severe aplastic anemia and from healthy subjects underwent deep sequencing of TCR repertoires. Patients were enrolled under clinicaltrials.gov protocols 00001620, 01623167, 00001397, 00071045, 00081523 and 00961064 in the USA. Ficoll-Paque density gradient centrifugation was used to isolate peripheral blood mononuclear cells. Before DNA extraction, CD4+ and CD8+ T cells were sorted by FACS or by magnetic beads.

Genomic DNA was used as template for profiling of TCR beta VDJ combinations and CDR3 sequences. An Illumina HiSeq 2000 was the platform used for TCR repertoire sequencing. Per the source publication's procedure: Repertoires were assessed using TRBV/TRBJ rearrangement plots, CDR3 size and DJ length profiles, and Simpson's diversity index. Whichever DNA sequence was most abundant in the deep sequencing data was defined as the immunodominant clone. CDR3 amino acid sequences were screened for sharing across subjects and were compared with published repertoires and the VDJdb database. Using fastp trimming at Q25 and MiXCR clonotype assembly, TCRdb reanalyzed the public sequencing data and kept in-frame beta chains. Records with the same CDR3 protein are collapsed into one entry carrying the most frequent genes and DNA. None of the V and J calls come from the authors' own analysis; TCRdb made them. Within this sample are 200,000 to 250,000 distinct CDR3 sequences, with approximately 65% of them counted one time only. Roughly three fifths of the sample is held by the ten biggest clonotypes.

This clonotype appeared a single time. What this receptor recognizes is not known. No much larger clonotype is one base removed from it; base qualities were not supplied. A single read makes a weak case. This chain is built from TRBV10-3 and TRBJ2-1; 8 middle bases align to TRBD1. The sample comprised sorted CD4+, CD8+, or CD8+CD57+ T cells (not recorded which) from PBMCs. The sequence was collected from a human donor with aplastic anemia. CDR3 reads: CAIKKQGDEQFF. The nucleotide sequence reads TGTGCCATCAAGAAACAGGGGGATGAGCAGTTCTTC.